The clone carrying this T cell receptor beta chain was seen more than once but under ten times. What it binds is not known. These data belong to a study of identical twins. General study findings and limits: It was out-of-frame TCR alpha sharing in monozygotic twins that models underestimated. Zero-insertion analyses might be partly confounded by invariant T cells like MAIT and iNKT.

TCRdb re-called the 5' RACE reads through MiXCR, storing one row per CDR3 protein. The sample holds about 470,000 distinct CDR3 sequences, 20% to 25% seen once. CDR1 and CDR2 from the germline V gene are SEHNR and FQNEAQ (reference sequence). The CDR3 extends over 14 amino acids. The germline V and J ends were trimmed by 4 bases and 2 bases, with 11 bases remaining between them. The sample was also linked to a second study, of T cells expressing NK-cell markers. From that second work: Seropositivity for HCMV was found in seven of the eight sequenced donors, with one seronegative. Whether the expanded NKG2C+ T cell clones recognized HCMV remained unclear.

Sequenced input: CD4+ T cells sorted from blood. The chain uses TRBV7-9 and TRBJ1-1; D is possibly TRBD1 (6 bases). The sequence came from a woman between 18 and 30 years old in good health. CDR3 region: CASSSEQGNTEAFF. The CDR3 coding sequence is TGTGCCAGCAGCTCCGAACAGGGAAACACTGAAGCTTTCTTT. Using reference TRBV7-9 and TRBJ1-1 for the parts outside the CDR3, the full variable domain is DTGVSQNPRHKITKRGQNVTFRCDPISEHNRLYWYRQTLGQGPEFLTYFQNEAQLEKSRLLSDRFSAERPKGSFSTLEIQRTEQGDSAMYLCASSSEQGNTEAFFGQGTRLTVV.